The entry that follows covers one T cell receptor beta chain sequence. Its specificity is not known. Libraries were prepared by immunoSEQ multiplex PCR; TCRdb keeps only in-frame clonotypes and omits some of them. The data hold around 41,000 clones, with about 80% observed a single time. This specimen comes from a study of vaccination effects on CD4 cells after COVID-19. In the ViraFEST assay, antigen-specific CD4+ clonotypes were identified by expansion after peptide-pool stimulation. Culture lasted around eleven days before CD4+ T cell isolation. In the vaccine recipients, nucleocapsid antibodies were negative and there was no prior SARS-CoV-2 infection. The CDR3 has 13 residues. Trimming removed 2 bases at V and 8 bases at J, with 12 bases between. From germline, CDR1 is MNHNS and CDR2 SASEGT.

Sequences were derived from CD4+ T cells from PBMCs cultured with SARS-CoV-2 spike peptides, sampled before COVID-19 vaccination. The receptor comes from a human donor who received a COVID-19 vaccine. V gene TRBV6-1 combines with J gene TRBJ1-2; D is unclear. DNA of the CDR3: TGTGCCAGCAGTGAATTGATAAGGGAAGGCTACACCTTC. Its translation is CASSELIREGYTF.